These 28 T cell receptor beta chains were sequenced from one sample in a study of T cell responses to AZD1222 COVID-19 vaccine. Assay used: immunoSEQ multiplex PCR; TCRdb lists only in-frame clones, some missing. The repertoire consists of roughly 70,000 clones, with about 85% occurring once and the leading ten covering over 20%. The sample consisted of peripheral blood, taken on day 0 of AZD1222 vaccination. The receptor source for this set is an adult in good health.

The chain employs TRBV7-9 and TRBJ1-2; a weak D match, TRBD1 (5 bases). V lost 5 bases to trimming and J lost 2 bases, with 18 bases between them. The CDR3 spans 16 residues. Germline assignment: CDR1 SEHNR and CDR2 FQNEAQ (reference sequence). The CDR3 DNA reads TGTGCCAGCAGCGCCCTCGGGGGGGGGTCCAACTATGGCTACACCTTC. Translating it yields CASSALGGGSNYGYTF. The full variable domain, in which reference TRBV7-9 and TRBJ1-2 provide the parts outside the CDR3, is DTGVSQNPRHKITKRGQNVTFRCDPISEHNRLYWYRQTLGQGPEFLTYFQNEAQLEKSRLLSDRFSAERPKGSFSTLEIQRTEQGDSAMYLCASSALGGGSNYGYTFGSGTRLTVV.

The chain carries TRBV12-3 or TRBV12-4 and TRBJ1-1; tentative D call: TRBD1 (6 bases). Between the trimmed V and J ends, which lost 5 bases and 7 bases, there was a span of 11 bases. This CDR3 has 12 residues. CDR3 DNA: TGTGCCAGCAGTCGTTACAGGGATGAAGCTTTCTTT. Its translation is CASSRYRDEAFF.

This sequence joins TRBV5-1 and TRBJ1-3; D may be TRBD1 (5 bases). The CDR3 extends over 16 amino acids. The V gene's germline CDR1 is SGHRS and CDR2 YFSETQ. Trimming left V 4 bases short and J 2 bases short, with 16 bases between. The CDR3 is CASSSMTVGAGNTIYF. The DNA for the CDR3 is TGCGCCAGCAGCAGCATGACTGTAGGGGCTGGAAACACCATATATTTT.

J is TRBJ2-3 and V is TRBV19, with D uncertain. Trimming took 1 base from V and 0 from J, leaving 8 bases between them. Germline values: CDR1 LNHDA, CDR2 SQIVND (reference sequence). CDR3 length: 15 amino acids. The CDR3 DNA is TGTGCCAGTAGTATAGGGGCAGCTAGCACAGATACGCAGTATTTT. The encoded protein is CASSIGAASTDTQYF.

This CDR3 is CAISEEVSASESYTF. CDR3 nucleotides: TGTGCCATCAGTGAGGAGGTGTCTGCTTCGGAAAGCTACACCTTC. The V call is TRBV10-3, the J call TRBJ1-2; D is undetermined. The CDR3 spans 15 residues. With 2 bases removed from V and 9 bases from J, the gap between germline ends came to 19 bases. From germline, CDR1 is ENHRY and CDR2 SYGVKD.

The genes are TRBV5-1 and TRBJ1-6; TRBD1 agrees at 9 bases. Germline CDR1 is SGHRS and CDR2 is YFSETQ. This CDR3 spans 16 amino acids. V dropped 4 bases and J dropped 9; count of bases not matched to a gene: 11. The CDR3 sequence: CASSLEAGQGGSPLHF. In DNA, the CDR3 is TGCGCCAGCAGCCTAGAGGCGGGACAGGGCGGTTCACCCCTCCACTTT.

This clone has just one count. The chain carries TRBV6-2 or TRBV6-3 and TRBJ2-2, with 7 nucleotides matching TRBD2. CDR1 is MNHEY, CDR2 SVGEGT, per germline. This CDR3 region has 21 residues. The J segment lost 0 bases and the V segment lost 0 bases, leaving 16 bases of the junction unmatched. CDR3 coding DNA: TGTGCCAGCAGTTACTCGCTATGGCGGAGGCGGGAGTATTCGAACACCGGGGAGCTGTTTTTT. Translating it yields CASSYSLWRRREYSNTGELFF.

The chain employs TRBV3-1 (or the pseudogene TRBV3-2) and TRBJ1-6; D gene uncertain. Germline CDR1 LGHDT, CDR2 YNNKEL (reference sequence). This CDR3 spans 16 amino acids. V lost 1 base and J lost 5, with 12 bases in between. CDR3 sequence (DNA): TGTGCCAGCAGCCAAGGGGCTGCTCGGAATAATTCACCCCTCCACTTT. This codes for CASSQGAARNNSPLHF.

This CDR3 reads CASRREGLAGDGATGELFF. The CDR3 nucleotides read TGTGCCAGCAGACGAGAGGGACTAGCGGGAGATGGGGCCACCGGGGAGCTGTTTTTT. The chain is built from TRBV6-6 and TRBJ2-2; 14 nucleotides agree with TRBD2. Germline V gene sequence: CDR1 MNHNY, CDR2 SVGAGI (reference sequence). The CDR3 contains 19 residues. J gave up 4 bases and V 6 bases, and 13 bases lay outside the gene matches.

This sequence joins TRBV7-2 and TRBJ1-4; D unclear. The CDR3 is 14 amino acids. V dropped 2 bases and J dropped 4 bases, with 8 bases sitting between them. Germline V gives CDR1 SGHTA, CDR2 FQGNSA. Written as DNA, the CDR3 is TGTGCCAGCAGCTTATGGCCGGTTAATGAAAAACTGTTTTTT. Its translation: CASSLWPVNEKLFF. Drawing the rest from reference TRBV7-2 and TRBJ1-4, the complete variable domain is GAGVSQSPSNKVTEKGKDVELRCDPISGHTALYWYRQSLGQGLEFLIYFQGNSAPDKSGLPSDRFSAERTGGSVSTLTIQRTQQEDSAVYLCASSLWPVNEKLFFGSGTQLSVL.

In its sample, this clone was seen a few times. The J gene is TRBJ2-3, the V gene TRBV5-1; the match to TRBD2 covers 14 bases. The CDR3 totals 17 residues. Trimming removed 4 bases from V and 2 bases from J; junction bases left unmatched: 6. CDR1 is SGHRS and CDR2 is YFSETQ in the germline V gene. The CDR3 reads CASSIGLAGGLTDTQYF. The CDR3 DNA reads TGCGCCAGCAGCATAGGACTAGCGGGGGGTCTCACAGATACGCAGTATTTT.

This rearrangement joins TRBV6-6 to TRBJ2-7; no definite D call. V shed 2 bases and J shed 4 bases, with 6 bases lying between them. This CDR3 contains 12 residues. The germline V gene encodes CDR1 MNHNY and CDR2 SVGAGI (reference sequence). The CDR3 DNA is TGTGCCAGCAGTTACACACCTTACGAGCAGTACTTC. Its protein is CASSYTPYEQYF.

This clone was seen a few times. The chain combines TRBV18 with TRBJ2-3; the D is unclear. Germline CDR1 and CDR2: KGHSH and LQKENI. The CDR3 spans 14 residues. V was shortened by 0 bases and J by 4 bases, with 8 bases between the two germline ends. CDR3 bases: TGTGCCAGCTCACCACCAAGGGTTGCAGATACGCAGTATTTT. It specifies CASSPPRVADTQYF.

The count of this clone is one. The CDR3 DNA reads as TGTGCCACCAGTGACCCGCAGACAGGGACGGGGGCTTTCTTT. It codes for CATSDPQTGTGAFF. The chain combines TRBV24-1 with TRBJ1-1, with 7 bases identical to TRBD1. J lost 11 bases, V lost 4 bases, and 12 bases had no gene match. This CDR3 contains 14 residues. The germline V gene encodes CDR1 KGHDR and CDR2 SFDVKD.

The genes are TRBV5-1 and TRBJ2-6; 9 bases are a match to TRBD1. Germline-derived CDR1 and CDR2 are SGHRS and YFSETQ. The CDR3 runs 19 residues. V gave up 0 bases and J gave up 2 bases; unmatched junction bases: 9. The chain's CDR3 is CASSLDFRDRDTGANVLTF. CDR3 DNA sequence: TGCGCCAGCAGCTTGGACTTCCGGGACAGGGATACTGGGGCCAACGTCCTGACTTTC.

The rearrangement uses TRBV20-1 and TRBJ2-7, with 10 bases that match TRBD2. The CDR3 consists of 13 residues. The J segment lost 6 bases and the V segment lost 3 bases, leaving 5 bases of the junction unmatched. Germline V lookup: CDR1 DFQATT, CDR2 SNEGSKA (reference sequence). Here the CDR3 reads CSASEASGSEQYF. CDR3 DNA sequence: TGCAGTGCTAGTGAGGCTAGCGGGAGCGAGCAGTACTTC.

The CDR3 DNA sequence: TGTGCCAGCAGTGATACCCACACGAACACTGAAGCTTTCTTT. It is translated as CASSDTHTNTEAFF. The chain carries TRBV2 and TRBJ1-1; D is unclear. Trimming removed 3 bases at V and 1 base at J, with 9 bases between. The V gene's germline CDR1 is SNHLY and CDR2 FYNNEI. CDR3 length: 14 residues.

The chain has TRBV25-1 and TRBJ1-5; D possibly corresponds to TRBD1 (5 bases). The V and J ends lost 5 bases and 3 bases respectively, with 17 bases between them. Germline V gene sequence: CDR1 MGHDK, CDR2 SYGVNS. This CDR3 contains 16 residues. CDR3 sequence reads: CASSFGAPLSNQPQHF. CDR3 DNA: TGTGCCAGCAGTTTTGGGGCCCCACTGTCCAATCAGCCCCAGCATTTT.

The chain employs TRBV12-3 or TRBV12-4 and TRBJ2-7, with a weak D call TRBD2 (5 bases). Trimming left V 4 bases short and J 4 bases short, with 8 bases between. The length of the CDR3 is 12 residues. The chain's CDR3 is CASSSGVYEQYF. CDR3 bases: TGTGCCAGCAGTTCCGGGGTATACGAGCAGTACTTC.

CDR3 sequence (DNA): TGTGCCAGCAGCTCATATGGGGCTGTACGGCCCAGGGAGCAGTTCTTC. This encodes CASSSYGAVRPREQFF. V is TRBV27 and J is TRBJ2-1, with D tentatively TRBD1 (5 bases). V was trimmed by 6 bases and J by 10 bases, leaving 25 bases between them. This CDR3 region has 16 residues. Germline V gene data show CDR1 as MNHEY and CDR2 as SMNVEV (reference sequence).

The chain is built from TRBV14 and TRBJ1-2; D gene uncertain. Trimming took off 4 bases at V and 8 bases at J, with 14 bases between the two ends. The germline V gene has CDR1 SGHDN and CDR2 FVKESK. The CDR3 is 13 amino acids. The chain's CDR3 is CASSPDLSRGYTF. CDR3 DNA: TGTGCCAGCAGCCCGGACCTCTCGCGGGGCTACACCTTC.

J is TRBJ2-1 and V is TRBV18; 10 bases align to TRBD1. Germline assignment: CDR1 KGHSH and CDR2 LQKENI. CDR3 size: 16 residues. After removal of 4 bases from V and 4 bases from J, the junction contained 7 bases not matched to a gene. CDR3 region: CASSLSRDRGYNEQFF. DNA of the CDR3: TGTGCCAGCTCACTTTCTCGGGACAGGGGATACAATGAGCAGTTCTTC.

The genes are TRBV7-2 and TRBJ2-7; 8 nucleotides match TRBD2. V lost 3 bases to trimming and J lost 2 bases; unmatched junction nucleotides: 3. Germline V CDR1 and CDR2: SGHTA, FQGNSA. The CDR3 spans 14 residues. CDR3: CASSFSSGPYEQYF. The CDR3, as DNA: TGTGCCAGCAGCTTCTCTAGCGGGCCCTACGAGCAGTACTTC.

The V call is TRBV20-1, the J call TRBJ2-7; D call uncertain. Germline CDR1 DFQATT, CDR2 SNEGSKA (reference sequence). The CDR3 extends over 11 amino acids. Trimming left V 7 bases short and J 2 bases short, with 9 bases between. The DNA for the CDR3 is TGCAGTGGGGCCGACACCTACGAGCAGTACTTC. Translation: CSGADTYEQYF.

This chain connects TRBV6-5 to TRBJ1-2, with D possibly being TRBD1 (5 bases). Per germline, CDR1 MNHEY and CDR2 SVGAGI. The CDR3 is 15 amino acids. Trimming took 2 bases from V and 8 from J, leaving 18 bases between them. CDR3 protein: CASSYTNEGNNGYTF. In DNA, the CDR3 is TGTGCCAGCAGTTACACAAACGAGGGGAATAACGGCTACACCTTC.

As regards this clone: At one end, the junction sequence differs from germline, possibly due to a read error. The chain carries TRBV6-6 and TRBJ1-4; D not resolved. This CDR3 is 14 amino acids long. Germline V gene sequence: CDR1 MNHNY, CDR2 SVGAGI (reference sequence). CDR3 protein: CASSYGQEKGVLLF. CDR3 bases: TGTGCCAGCAGTTACGGCCAAGAGAAGGGAGTCCTACTTTTT.

The chain links TRBV5-1 to TRBJ2-7, with a tentative D call TRBD2 (5 bases). Germline lookup yields CDR1 SGHRS and CDR2 YFSETQ. The CDR3 loop spans 13 amino acids. Trimming shortened V by 0 bases and J by 3 bases, and 7 bases separated the two germline ends. The CDR3 DNA follows: TGCGCCAGCAGCTTGGCCGGGGTCTACGAGCAGTACTTC. Its protein is CASSLAGVYEQYF.

The chain uses TRBV15 and TRBJ1-5; no clear D gene. Trimming shortened V by 1 base and J by 11 bases, and 18 bases separated the two germline ends. This CDR3 contains 15 residues. Per the germline V gene, CDR1 is LNHNV and CDR2 is YYDKDF (reference sequence). CDR3 residues: CATSRGGRAITAQHF. As DNA, the CDR3 is TGTGCCACCAGCAGAGGAGGTCGGGCTATTACGGCCCAGCATTTT.